The 18 T cell receptor beta chains reported below all come from one sample, sequenced in a study of blood T cells in healthy people across ages. Alongside a J-beta primer mix, a sample-barcoded 5' primer served in a second PCR lasting about 6 to 11 cycles. In TCRdb, the 5' RACE reads were re-called with MiXCR into one record per CDR3 protein. This sample has some 1.4 million distinct CDR3 sequences, with around two fifths found just once. The sequenced sample was blood. The receptors here all came from a young woman in good health.

This clonotype was counted a few times. The V gene is TRBV4-1, the J gene TRBJ2-5, with D unclear. Trimming stripped 1 base from V and 0 bases from J, with 15 bases between. CDR1 and CDR2 (germline): MGHRA, YSYEKL. This CDR3 is 17 amino acids long. CDR3 amino acids: CASSQVHLAVYQETQYF. The CDR3 DNA reads as TGCGCCAGCAGCCAAGTGCATCTGGCGGTTTACCAAGAGACCCAGTACTTC.

V is TRBV4-1 and J is TRBJ2-7, with 10 bases aligning to TRBD2. Looked up from germline, CDR1 is MGHRA and CDR2 is YSYEKL. The CDR3 extends over 15 amino acids. V shed 4 bases and J 4 bases; nucleotides not matched to a gene: 7. CDR3: CASSRRTSGQYEQYF. Written as DNA, the CDR3 is TGCGCCAGCAGCCGCCGGACTAGCGGACAATACGAGCAGTACTTC.

This clonotype was found a few times. CDR3 sequence (DNA): TGCGCCAGCAGCCAAGTAAGCGGGACGGCTGCCTACGAGCAGTACTTC. Its protein is CASSQVSGTAAYEQYF. This chain connects TRBV4-1 to TRBJ2-7; 7 nucleotides agree with TRBD2. Germline V gene data show CDR1 as MGHRA and CDR2 as YSYEKL. The CDR3 totals 16 residues. Trimming removed 1 base from V and 2 bases from J; junction bases left unmatched: 8.

The chain is built from TRBV6-2 or TRBV6-3 and TRBJ2-5; TRBD1 might be the D (5 bases). This CDR3 region has 12 residues. The V end was cut by 6 bases, the J end by 5 bases, with 10 bases between. Germline CDR1 is MNHEY and CDR2 is SVGEGT. The CDR3 bases are TGTGCCAGCAGAAGGGGCCCGGAGACCCAGTACTTC. Its protein is CASRRGPETQYF.

This clonotype was detected a few times. The V gene is TRBV15, the J gene TRBJ2-3; perhaps TRBD2 as D (6 bases). The germline V gene encodes CDR1 LNHNV and CDR2 YYDKDF (reference sequence). The germline V and J ends were trimmed by 0 bases and 5 bases, with 12 bases remaining between them. The CDR3 consists of 15 residues. The DNA of the CDR3 is TGTGCCACCAGCAGAGAAGCGCGGGATTTAGATACGCAGTATTTT. As protein: CATSREARDLDTQYF.

This clonotype showed up many times. The chain employs TRBV20-1 and TRBJ2-1, with TRBD2 matching 10 bases. The CDR3 extends over 16 amino acids. CDR1 and CDR2 from the germline V gene are DFQATT and SNEGSKA (reference sequence). J lost 6 bases, V lost 0 bases, and 8 bases had no gene match. The CDR3 loop reads CSARDPTSGTRNEQFF. The CDR3 nucleotides read TGCAGTGCTAGAGATCCTACTAGCGGGACTCGCAATGAGCAGTTCTTC.

The chain uses TRBV29-1 and TRBJ1-4, with D unresolved. CDR1 and CDR2 (germline): SQVTM, ANQGSEA. The CDR3 has 14 amino acids. V lost 4 bases, J lost 12 bases, and 21 bases lay in between. The CDR3 DNA is TGCAGCGTTGGCCGCTTGGGCCCCCATCCGGAACTGTTTTTT. This encodes CSVGRLGPHPELFF.

This clonotype showed up just a few times. The chain uses TRBV10-1 and TRBJ2-1; D may be TRBD2 (5 bases). CDR1 is WNHNN and CDR2 is SYGVQD in the germline V gene (reference sequence). The ends were cut back, 5 bases at V and 0 bases at J, with 14 bases in the middle. The CDR3 loop spans 16 amino acids. The CDR3 DNA follows: TGCGCCAGCAGTCCACGAGAGGGAAGCTCCTACAATGAGCAGTTCTTC. Residues: CASSPREGSSYNEQFF.

The V and J genes are TRBV27 and TRBJ2-7; the D call may be TRBD1 or TRBD2 (6 bases each). With 3 bases removed from V and 7 bases from J, the gap between germline ends came to 25 bases. In germline, CDR1 is MNHEY, CDR2 SMNVEV (reference sequence). This CDR3 is built from 17 residues. DNA for the CDR3: TGTGCCAGCAGTTTTACCCCAGGGGTAGCGGCACCCCGAGAGCAGTACTTC. Protein: CASSFTPGVAAPREQYF.

The V call is TRBV2, the J call TRBJ2-1; D unclear. V gave up 6 bases and J gave up 8 bases, with 14 bases separating them. There are 13 residues in the CDR3. Germline-derived CDR1 and CDR2 are SNHLY and FYNNEI. The CDR3 spells CASSDVLGDEQFF. For the CDR3, the DNA is TGTGCCAGCAGCGATGTCCTGGGTGATGAGCAGTTCTTC.

The rearrangement uses TRBV20-1 and TRBJ2-4; 8 bases match TRBD2. The J call may be mistaken, given a closer DNA end match to TRBJ2-7. The CDR3 runs 17 residues. Germline-derived CDR1 and CDR2 are DFQATT and SNEGSKA (reference sequence). CDR3 in DNA: TGCAGTGCATTCACCATAGCGGGGACCCCTTATACCTACGAGCAGTACTTC. Translating gives CSAFTIAGTPYTYEQYF.

The chain combines TRBV20-1 with TRBJ1-1; maybe TRBD1 (5 bases). The V gene lost 5 bases and the J gene lost 2 bases, with 12 bases spanning the gap. CDR1 and CDR2 from the germline V gene are DFQATT and SNEGSKA (reference sequence). This CDR3 comprises 13 residues. CDR3 DNA: TGCAGTGCTCCGGTCGGGGGAAACACTGAAGCTTTCTTT. It yields the protein CSAPVGGNTEAFF.

In this sample, this clonotype turned up once. The V gene is TRBV2, the J gene TRBJ2-1, with unresolved D. The germline gives CDR1 SNHLY, CDR2 FYNNEI. Trimming stripped 4 bases from V and 12 bases from J, with 16 bases between. The CDR3 length is 13 residues. CDR3 DNA sequence: TGTGCCAGCAGTGCAGAATCGGCTGGTGGGCAGTTCTTC. The encoded protein is CASSAESAGGQFF.

The CDR3 loop is CAISGQGGELFF. DNA of the CDR3: TGTGCCATCAGTGGCCAGGGAGGGGAGCTGTTTTTT. The chain uses TRBV10-3 and TRBJ2-2, with D perhaps TRBD1 (5 bases). The germline CDR1 and CDR2 sequences are ENHRY and SYGVKD. V was pared by 4 bases and J by 8 bases, with 8 bases between. CDR3 length equals 12 residues.

The sample holds a few counts of this clonotype. This sequence joins TRBV6-5 and TRBJ2-1; D gene uncertain. The V gene lost 6 bases and the J gene lost 12 bases, with 18 bases spanning the gap. The CDR3 covers 13 residues. The germline V gene encodes CDR1 MNHEY and CDR2 SVGAGI. The CDR3 DNA reads as TGTGCCAGCAGCCCATTACCCCAGTATGGGCAGTTCTTC. Protein product: CASSPLPQYGQFF.

This clonotype has more than one count but fewer than ten. The V gene is TRBV3-1, the J gene TRBJ2-1; TRBD2 aligns across 11 bases. In germline, CDR1 is LGHDT, CDR2 YNNKEL (reference sequence). The junction had 11 bases not matched to a gene; V was cut back by 4 bases and J by 3 bases. This CDR3 region has 18 residues. CDR3 sequence (DNA): TGTGCCAGCAGCCCTCGTTCCCTAGCGGGGGGCAACTACAATGAGCAGTTCTTC. As protein: CASSPRSLAGGNYNEQFF.

This chain connects TRBV7-2 to TRBJ1-5; D may be TRBD1 (5 bases). This CDR3 comprises 14 residues. CDR1 and CDR2 (germline): SGHTA, FQGNSA. V was shortened by 2 bases and J by 4 bases, with 9 bases between the two germline ends. CDR3 in DNA: TGTGCCAGCAGCTTACGCCGGGGGAATCAGCCCCAGCATTTT. It is translated as CASSLRRGNQPQHF.

The chain's CDR3 is CASSYSGTSGRTKNIQYF. The DNA for the CDR3 is TGTGCCAGCAGCTACTCCGGGACTAGCGGGAGAACCAAAAACATTCAGTACTTC. This chain connects TRBV7-9 to TRBJ2-4; 14 nucleotides align to TRBD2. V lost 4 bases, J lost 2 bases, and 7 bases stayed unmatched. The germline V gene has CDR1 SEHNR and CDR2 FQNEAQ (reference sequence). This CDR3 is 18 amino acids long.